A selection of T cell receptor beta chains follows, all from one sample in a study of T cell responses to AZD1222 COVID-19 vaccine. Profiling relied on immunoSEQ multiplex PCR, and the TCRdb table lists in-frame clones only, not all of them. The sample lists 150,000 or so clones; about 91% were seen once. This sample comprised peripheral blood, obtained on day 0 of MenACWY control vaccination. All receptors derive from an adult in good health. Both conserved end residues are part of each CDR3. A D gene is named only where the DNA matches it firmly. Clone size, where shown, is once, few, many, or a class for clones that have expanded.

D gene,V gene,clone size,J gene,CDR3 DNA,CDR3 protein
TRBD2,TRBV5-1,-,TRBJ2-2,TGCGCCAGCAGCCCTCTGACTAGCAGTACCGGGGAGCTGTTTTTT,CASSPLTSSTGELFF
-,TRBV5-1,-,TRBJ1-2,TGCGCCAGCAGCTTGGCTGCGGGGCCAATGCTGGGCTACACCTTC,CASSLAAGPMLGYTF
TRBD1,TRBV7-3,few,TRBJ1-1,TGTGCCAGCAGCCGAGACCCGCAGGGGGCTGAAGCTTTCTTT,CASSRDPQGAEAFF
-,TRBV3-1/TRBV3-2,-,TRBJ1-6,TGTGCCAGCAGCCAAGCCCTTTCGGACAGTGCCAATTCACCCCTCCACTTT,CASSQALSDSANSPLHF
TRBD1,TRBV9,-,TRBJ2-7,TGTGCCAGCAGCCCCGGACAGGCTACCTACGAGCAGTACTTC,CASSPGQATYEQYF
-,TRBV24-1,-,TRBJ2-7,TGTGCCACCAGTGATCATTTCTACGAGCAGTACTTC,CATSDHFYEQYF
-,TRBV4-1,few,TRBJ1-1,TGCGCCAGCAGCCAGCCCCAATACACCCGAACAGAAGCTTTCTTT,CASSQPQYTRTEAFF
-,TRBV4-2,-,TRBJ2-7,TGTGCCAGCAGCCAAGGATATCTTCTGGGCGAGCAGTACTTC,CASSQGYLLGEQYF
TRBD1,TRBV4-1,once,TRBJ2-1,TGCGCCAGCAGCCAAGGTAGTACGGCAGGGGGTTCCTACAATGAGCAGTTCTTC,CASSQGSTAGGSYNEQFF
-,TRBV12-3/TRBV12-4,-,TRBJ1-1,TGTGCCAGCAGTTTAATCGGGGGGACTGAAGCTTTCTTT,CASSLIGGTEAFF
-,TRBV5-6,-,TRBJ1-2,TGTGCCAGCAGCTCTCAGTTAGGAGAGGACTATGGCTACACCTTC,CASSSQLGEDYGYTF
-,TRBV6-5,-,TRBJ1-1,TGTGCCAGCGAAGTCGGAGGGGGTCGGGTAACTTTCTTT,CASEVGGGRVTFF
-,TRBV6-4,-,TRBJ2-3,TGTGCCAGCAGTGAATCAGGTAGCACAGATACGCAGTATTTT,CASSESGSTDTQYF
-,TRBV4-1,once,TRBJ2-5,TGCGCCAGCAGCCAAGGATGGGGGACGGGGGAGACCCAGTACTTC,CASSQGWGTGETQYF
-,TRBV5-4,-,TRBJ1-6,TGTGCCAGCAGCTTGGAAGGGGGGGCGCACTCACCCCTCCACTTT,CASSLEGGAHSPLHF
-,TRBV28,-,TRBJ2-5,TGTGCCAGCATGACGGGGACCCCGGAGGTGGAGACCCAGTACTTC,CASMTGTPEVETQYF
-,TRBV3-1/TRBV3-2,-,TRBJ1-1,TGTGCCAGCAAACCCGGGGATCTGAACACTGAAGCTTTCTTT,CASKPGDLNTEAFF